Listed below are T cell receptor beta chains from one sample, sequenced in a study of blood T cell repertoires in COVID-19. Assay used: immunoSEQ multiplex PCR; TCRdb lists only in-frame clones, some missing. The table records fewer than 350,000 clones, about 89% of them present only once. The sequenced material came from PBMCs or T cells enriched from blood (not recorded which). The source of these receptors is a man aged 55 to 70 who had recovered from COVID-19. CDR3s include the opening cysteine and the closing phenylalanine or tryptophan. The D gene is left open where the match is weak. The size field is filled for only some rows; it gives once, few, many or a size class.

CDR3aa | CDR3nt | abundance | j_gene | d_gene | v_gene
CASSPMTGGGEKLFF | TGTGCCAGCTCCCCCATGACAGGGGGAGGTGAAAAACTGTTTTTT | - | TRBJ1-4 | TRBD1 | TRBV18
CASSRSGNTIYF | TGTGCCAGCAGTCGCTCTGGAAACACCATATATTTT | - | TRBJ1-3 | - | TRBV14
CASTRSSGATDTQYF | TGTGCCAGCACCCGATCTAGCGGAGCCACAGATACGCAGTATTTT | - | TRBJ2-3 | TRBD2 | TRBV28
CSAGAGASQPQHF | TGCAGTGCTGGTGCAGGGGCGAGTCAGCCCCAGCATTTT | once | TRBJ1-5 | - | TRBV20-1
CASSRWDSQQPPLHF | TGCGCCAGCAGCCGATGGGACAGCCAACAACCACCCCTCCACTTT | - | TRBJ1-6 | TRBD1 | TRBV4-1
CASAGYNEQFF | TGTGCCAGCGCCGGGTACAATGAGCAGTTCTTC | - | TRBJ2-1 | - | TRBV12-3/TRBV12-4
CATSDLVRTSGRGTDTQYF | TGTGCCACCAGTGATTTGGTCCGGACTAGCGGGAGAGGGACAGATACGCAGTATTTT | - | TRBJ2-3 | TRBD2 | TRBV24-1
CASKVQGSPAYEQYF | TGCGCCAGCAAAGTGCAGGGATCGCCAGCCTACGAGCAGTACTTC | - | TRBJ2-7 | - | TRBV5-1
CASSQGPTGGQETQYF | TGCGCCAGCAGCCAAGGACCGACAGGGGGGCAAGAGACCCAGTACTTC | once | TRBJ2-5 | TRBD1 | TRBV10-1
CASSYWSSYNSPLHF | TGTGCCAGCAGTTATTGGAGCTCCTATAATTCACCCCTCCACTTT | - | TRBJ1-6 | - | TRBV6-5
CASSLQGTNEKLFF | TGTGCCAGCAGTTTACAGGGAACTAATGAAAAACTGTTTTTT | - | TRBJ1-4 | - | TRBV27
CASSLRQGNYTF | TGTGCCAGCAGCTTGAGACAGGGGAACTACACCTTC | - | TRBJ1-2 | TRBD1 | TRBV5-6
CATSAAGDYNEQFF | TGTGCCACCAGTGCAGCGGGAGATTACAATGAGCAGTTCTTC | - | TRBJ2-1 | TRBD2 | TRBV24-1
CASSHGLAGGPETQYF | TGTGCCAGCAGTCATGGACTAGCGGGAGGGCCGGAGACCCAGTACTTC | - | TRBJ2-5 | TRBD2 | TRBV9
CASSQDSGGNQPQHF | TGTGCCAGCAGCCAAGATTCGGGAGGCAATCAGCCCCAGCATTTT | - | TRBJ1-5 | - | TRBV3-1/TRBV3-2
CASSPSSNTEAFF | TGTGCCAGCTCGCCATCTTCGAACACTGAAGCTTTCTTT | few | TRBJ1-1 | - | TRBV18
CASSLDRANYGYTF | TGCGCCAGCAGCTTGGACAGGGCTAACTATGGCTACACCTTC | - | TRBJ1-2 | - | TRBV5-1
CASTRGSTYEQYF | TGTGCCAGCACCAGGGGTTCTACCTACGAGCAGTACTTC | - | TRBJ2-7 | - | TRBV6-5
CASSRRGPYEQYF | TGTGCCAGCAGCAGGAGAGGGCCCTACGAGCAGTACTTC | - | TRBJ2-7 | - | TRBV5-6
CASSVSPLAGEREQYF | TGTGCCAGCAGCGTCTCACCACTAGCGGGAGAGCGCGAGCAGTACTTC | - | TRBJ2-7 | TRBD2 | TRBV9
CASSFWTGEQYF | TGTGCCAGCAGTTTCTGGACAGGAGAGCAGTACTTC | few | TRBJ2-7 | TRBD1 | TRBV12-3/TRBV12-4
CASSLVGLAGGSGANVLTF | TGTGCCAGCAGCTTAGTAGGGCTAGCGGGGGGCTCTGGGGCCAACGTCCTGACTTTC | - | TRBJ2-6 | TRBD2 | TRBV7-2
CASSSLGGAKNIQYF | TGTGCCAGCAGTTCACTGGGGGGAGCCAAAAACATTCAGTACTTC | - | TRBJ2-4 | - | TRBV27
CASSLRQTGNSPLHF | TGTGCCAGCAGCTTAAGACAGACTGGAAATTCACCCCTCCACTTT | - | TRBJ1-6 | - | TRBV11-2
CASSPSSGRYEQYF | TGTGCCAGCAGCCCCAGCAGCGGGAGGTACGAGCAGTACTTC | - | TRBJ2-7 | TRBD2 | TRBV7-2
CASVPTSGAPDTQYF | TGTGCCAGCGTCCCCACCAGCGGAGCACCAGATACGCAGTATTTT | - | TRBJ2-3 | - | TRBV25-1
CASSLLAGGPFSKETQYF | TGTGCCAGCAGCCTGTTAGCGGGAGGGCCTTTTAGTAAAGAGACCCAGTACTTC | - | TRBJ2-5 | TRBD2 | TRBV7-3